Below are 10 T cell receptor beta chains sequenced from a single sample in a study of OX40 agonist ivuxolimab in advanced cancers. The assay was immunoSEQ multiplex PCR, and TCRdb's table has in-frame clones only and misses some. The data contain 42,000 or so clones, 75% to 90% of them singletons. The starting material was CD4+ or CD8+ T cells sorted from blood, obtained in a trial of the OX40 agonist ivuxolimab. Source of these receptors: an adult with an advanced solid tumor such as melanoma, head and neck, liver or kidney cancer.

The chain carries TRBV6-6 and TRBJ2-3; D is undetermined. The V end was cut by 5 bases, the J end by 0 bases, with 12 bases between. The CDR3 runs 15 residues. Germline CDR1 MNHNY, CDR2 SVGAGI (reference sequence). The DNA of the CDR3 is TGTGCCAGCAGTGGGGTATCTACTAGCACAGATACGCAGTATTTT. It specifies CASSGVSTSTDTQYF.

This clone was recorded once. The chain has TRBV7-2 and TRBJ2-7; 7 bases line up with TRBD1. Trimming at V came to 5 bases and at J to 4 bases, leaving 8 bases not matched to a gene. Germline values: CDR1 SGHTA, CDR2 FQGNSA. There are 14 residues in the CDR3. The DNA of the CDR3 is TGTGCCAGCAGCCAAACAGGGGTGAGGTACGAGCAGTACTTC. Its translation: CASSQTGVRYEQYF. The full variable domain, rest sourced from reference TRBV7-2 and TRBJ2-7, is GAGVSQSPSNKVTEKGKDVELRCDPISGHTALYWYRQSLGQGLEFLIYFQGNSAPDKSGLPSDRFSAERTGGSVSTLTIQRTQQEDSAVYLCASSQTGVRYEQYFGPGTRLTVT.

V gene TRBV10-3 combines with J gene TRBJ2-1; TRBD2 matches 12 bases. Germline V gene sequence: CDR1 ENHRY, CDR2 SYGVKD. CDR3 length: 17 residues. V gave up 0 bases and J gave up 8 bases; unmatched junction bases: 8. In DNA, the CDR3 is TGTGCCATCAGTGAGTCGGGTCTAGCGGGAGGGTCCCATGAGCAGTTCTTC. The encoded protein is CAISESGLAGGSHEQFF.

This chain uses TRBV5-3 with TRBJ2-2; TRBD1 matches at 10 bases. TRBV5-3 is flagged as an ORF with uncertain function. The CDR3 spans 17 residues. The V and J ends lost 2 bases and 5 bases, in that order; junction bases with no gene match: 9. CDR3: CARSFCPGQGWTGELFF. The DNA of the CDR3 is TGTGCCAGAAGCTTCTGCCCGGGACAGGGGTGGACCGGGGAGCTGTTTTTT.

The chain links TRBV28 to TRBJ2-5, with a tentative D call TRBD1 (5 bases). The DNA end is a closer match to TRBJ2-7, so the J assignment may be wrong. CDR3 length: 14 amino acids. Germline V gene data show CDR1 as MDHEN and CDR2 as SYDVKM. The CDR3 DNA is TGTGCCAGCAGTCCTCACCAGGAAGGGGCCGAGCAGTACTTC. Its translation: CASSPHQEGAEQYF.

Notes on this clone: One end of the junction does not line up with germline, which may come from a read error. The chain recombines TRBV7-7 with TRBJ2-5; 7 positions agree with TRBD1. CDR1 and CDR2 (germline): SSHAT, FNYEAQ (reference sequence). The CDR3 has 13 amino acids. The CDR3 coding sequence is TGTGCTAGCAGCCAGACAGGGTTGGAGACCCAGTACTTC. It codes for CASSQTGLETQYF.

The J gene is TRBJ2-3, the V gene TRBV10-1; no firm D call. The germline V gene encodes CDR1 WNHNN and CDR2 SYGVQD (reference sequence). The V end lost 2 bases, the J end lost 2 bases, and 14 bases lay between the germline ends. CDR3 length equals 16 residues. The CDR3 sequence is CASSEAGPSTTDTQYF. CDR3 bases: TGCGCCAGCAGTGAGGCCGGACCCTCCACCACAGATACGCAGTATTTT.

CDR3 DNA: TGCGCCAGCAGTGAAGGACTAGCCGGGTTCGAGACCCAGTACTTC. This encodes CASSEGLAGFETQYF. The V gene is TRBV10-2, the J gene TRBJ2-5; 8 bases agree with TRBD2. The CDR3 runs to 15 residues. Germline CDR1 reads WSHSY; CDR2 reads SAAADI. V trimming: 3 bases; J trimming: 5 bases; junction bases outside the gene matches: 8.

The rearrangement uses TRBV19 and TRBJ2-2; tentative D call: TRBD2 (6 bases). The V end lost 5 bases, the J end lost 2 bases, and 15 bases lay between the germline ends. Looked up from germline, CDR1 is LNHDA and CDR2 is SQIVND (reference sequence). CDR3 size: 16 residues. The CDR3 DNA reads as TGTGCCAGTAGTTATTTGGGGACTCCTAACACCGGGGAGCTGTTTTTT. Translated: CASSYLGTPNTGELFF. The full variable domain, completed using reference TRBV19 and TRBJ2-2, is DGGITQSPKYLFRKEGQNVTLSCEQNLNHDAMYWYRQDPGQGLRLIYYSQIVNDFQKGDIAEGYSVSREKKESFPLTVTSAQKNPTAFYLCASSYLGTPNTGELFFGEGSRLTVL.

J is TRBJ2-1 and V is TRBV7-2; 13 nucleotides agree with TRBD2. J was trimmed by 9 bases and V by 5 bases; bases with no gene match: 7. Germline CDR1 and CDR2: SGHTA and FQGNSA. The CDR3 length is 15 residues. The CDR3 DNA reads TGTGCCAGCAGCCCCGGGACTAGCGGGGCGTCTGAGCAGTTCTTC. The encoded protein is CASSPGTSGASEQFF.